Given below is one TCR beta chain in context. These data originate in a study of Ad26.COV2.S vaccination and SARS-CoV-2 variants. Study overall: Participant was drawn from the COV1001 Ad26.COV2.S trial arm.

Measured with immunoSEQ multiplex PCR; TCRdb has only the in-frame clones, and not every one. Here the sample spans approximately 340,000 clones, approximately 84% being singletons. This CDR3 spans 13 amino acids. With 4 bases removed from V and 7 bases from J, the gap between germline ends came to 13 bases. Treatment reported: approximately 18 received Ad26.COV2.S at low or high dose, single or two shots; 5 received placebo; per-sample allocation not given. Sample collection was performed on day 63 after the first vaccine or placebo injection. This receptor was obtained from a person between 18 and 65 years old who received the Ad26.COV2.S COVID-19 vaccine or a placebo. The rearrangement uses TRBV12-3 or TRBV12-4 and TRBJ1-2, with D hard to call. The input for sequencing was peripheral blood, taken in a trial of Ad26.COV2.S vaccine versus placebo. This chain's CDR3 is CASSSSKVGGYTF. In DNA form, the CDR3 reads TGTGCCAGCAGTTCCTCGAAGGTGGGTGGCTACACCTTC.